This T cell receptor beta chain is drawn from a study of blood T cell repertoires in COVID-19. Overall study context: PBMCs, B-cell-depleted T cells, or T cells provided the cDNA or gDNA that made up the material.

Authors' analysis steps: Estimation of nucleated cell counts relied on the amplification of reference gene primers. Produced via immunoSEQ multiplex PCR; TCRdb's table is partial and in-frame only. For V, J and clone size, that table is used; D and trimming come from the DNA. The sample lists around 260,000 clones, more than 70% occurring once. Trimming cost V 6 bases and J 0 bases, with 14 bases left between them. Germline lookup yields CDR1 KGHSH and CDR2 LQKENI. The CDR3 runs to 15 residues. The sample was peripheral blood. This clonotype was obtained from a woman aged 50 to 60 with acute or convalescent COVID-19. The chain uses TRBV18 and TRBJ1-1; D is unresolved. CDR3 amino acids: CASSHAQEMNTEAFF. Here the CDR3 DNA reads TGTGCCAGCTCTCACGCCCAGGAAATGAACACTGAAGCTTTCTTT. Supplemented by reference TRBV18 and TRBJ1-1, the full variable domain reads NAGVMQNPRHLVRRRGQEARLRCSPMKGHSHVYWYRQLPEEGLKFMVYLQKENIIDESGMPKERFSAEFPKEGPSILRIQQVVRGDSAAYFCASSHAQEMNTEAFFGQGTRLTVV.